This section outlines one T cell receptor beta chain sequence together with its context. The multiple sclerosis control cohort comprised treatment-naive individuals presenting with stable or active relapsing-remitting disease. The authors negatively isolated CD8+ and CD4+ T cells and FACS-enriched TEMRA cells. This record comes from a study of CD8 T cells in Susac syndrome. V lost 7 bases to trimming and J lost 3 bases; unmatched junction nucleotides: 4. Germline V gene lookup returns CDR1 SQVTM and CDR2 ANQGSEA. This CDR3 comprises 12 residues. RNA amounts of about 0.5 to 1 ug underwent reverse transcription with random hexamers. Using its own MiXCR run on the immunoSEQ multiplex PCR reads, TCRdb lists one record per CDR3 protein. The sample has about 180,000 distinct CDR3 sequences, 95% seen once.

The origin of this receptor is a human donor with multiple sclerosis. The chain is built from TRBV29-1 and TRBJ2-5, with TRBD1 matching over 8 bases. Sequenced sample: CD4+ T cells from PBMCs. The CDR3 loop reads CSGKQGEETQYF. The CDR3 DNA reads TGCAGCGGTAAACAGGGGGAAGAGACCCAGTACTTC.